This T cell receptor beta chain was captured by sequencing in a study of early T cells in non-severe SARS-CoV-2 infection. About the study: The input, bulk RNA from unsorted whole blood, was sequenced, and chains were unpaired.

This clonotype was counted between two and nine times. The antigen is unknown. Whole-study results and caveats: In VDJdb matching, anti-spike CD8 responses were favored while private and CD4 specificities went missing.

As part of library construction, unique molecular identifiers were attached to individual cDNA molecules. MiXCR, run by TCRdb on the 5' RACE reads, gives a single entry per CDR3 protein. The data contain approximately 21,000 distinct CDR3 sequences, 5.3% of them singletons. This clonotype originated in an adult who was a healthcare worker with PCR-confirmed SARS-CoV-2 infection or an uninfected control (not recorded which). The sequenced sample consisted of whole blood.

CDR3 bases: TGCAGCGAAGGGACGGACACAGATACGCAGTATTTT. Translated: CSEGTDTDTQYF. V is TRBV29-1 and J is TRBJ2-3; D may match TRBD1 or TRBD2 (5 bases each). The CDR3 totals 12 residues. V lost 7 bases, J lost 2 bases, and 10 bases lay in between. Germline CDR1 SQVTM, CDR2 ANQGSEA.